The T cell receptor beta chain under discussion was sequenced for a study of CD8+CD57+ T cells in acquired aplastic anemia. Whole-study results and caveats: CD8+ Simpson's diversity in patients was not significantly different from that in controls.

CDR3 and TCR beta VDJ profiling relied on a genomic DNA template. Each CDR3 protein gets one entry after TCRdb re-called the reads with MiXCR. Here the sample spans about 270,000 distinct CDR3 sequences, 82% being singletons. Sequenced patients had shown CD8+CD57+ cell expansion by flow cytometry. No therapy had been given to the patients at the time of blood sampling. This clonotype was detected only once. Its target is unknown. The receptor was isolated from a human donor with aplastic anemia. Sequencing was performed on sorted CD4+, CD8+, or CD8+CD57+ T cells (not recorded which) from PBMCs.

DNA for the CDR3: TGTGCCAGCGGCGACGGGAGGACAGATACGCACTACGAGCAGTACTTC. Encoded protein: CASGDGRTDTHYEQYF. The chain uses TRBV2 and TRBJ2-7; D is perhaps TRBD2 (7 bases). With 8 bases removed from V and 3 bases from J, the gap between germline ends came to 23 bases. The length of the CDR3 is 16 residues. In germline, CDR1 is SNHLY, CDR2 FYNNEI.